This TCR beta chain was obtained from a study of shared clonotypes between healthy human individuals. The study, taken as a whole, reports: Researchers sampled only blood; tissue repertoires likely differ. Among donors, clonotype sharing was expected to be affected by sequencing depth.

Several immunoSEQ plates received, in even portions, the genomic DNA of each subset. Assay: immunoSEQ multiplex PCR; the TCRdb copy retains only in-frame clones and omits some. In the table there are around 500,000 clones, around four fifths of which are singletons. Regarding this clone: Its antigen is not known.

Germline assignment: CDR1 MDHEN and CDR2 SYDVKM. There are 14 residues in the CDR3. The sequencing sample was made of PBMCs. The sequence came from a woman in her thirties or forties in good health. Some clones in this sample may be carry-over from other donors' samples. This chain links TRBV28 with TRBJ1-2; D not certain. The CDR3 DNA is TGTGCGGCAGCAGTCCAGGCACGCACATATGGCTACACCTTC. Translated, it gives CAAAVQARTYGYTF.